The 4 T cell receptor beta chains presented below share a single source sample, sequenced in a study of chemoradiotherapy in HPV16-positive cancers. Only in-frame clones appear in the TCRdb table, and some are missing; sequencing was by immunoSEQ multiplex PCR. Found here are about 5,700 clones, 70% to 90% of them singletons; the top ten hold 2% to 3%. The input for sequencing was tumor tissue, taken from a patient who underwent chemoradiotherapy. The receptors stem from a human donor with HPV-associated anogenital cancer.

In DNA form, the CDR3 reads TGTGCCAGCAGCGACGACAGGGGGCTGGAAAAACTGTTTTTT. Translation gives CASSDDRGLEKLFF. The chain recombines TRBV28 with TRBJ1-4; 10 bases are shared with TRBD1. CDR3 length equals 14 residues. CDR1 MDHEN and CDR2 SYDVKM come from the germline V gene. Trimming at V came to 6 bases and at J to 8 bases, leaving 6 bases not matched to a gene.

Remarks on this clone: The same CDR3 can be traced to other DNA sequences in this sample. This sequence joins TRBV5-6 and TRBJ1-5; 8 nucleotides line up with TRBD1. Germline CDR1 SGHDT, CDR2 YYEEEE. This CDR3 spans 16 amino acids. Unmatched junction bases numbered 4, after V lost 2 bases and J lost 0 bases. CDR3 coding DNA: TGTGCCAGCAGCTTCGGGACAGGCTCTAGCAATCAGCCCCAGCATTTT. This codes for CASSFGTGSSNQPQHF.

The chain has TRBV19 and TRBJ1-4, with D possibly TRBD1 on 6 matching bases. CDR1 is LNHDA and CDR2 is SQIVND in the germline V gene (reference sequence). The CDR3 extends over 14 amino acids. The ends were cut back, 5 bases at V and 7 bases at J, with 14 bases in the middle. This chain's CDR3 is CASSVGGAGEKLFF. The CDR3 DNA is TGTGCCAGTAGTGTCGGGGGCGCGGGTGAAAAACTGTTTTTT.

V gene TRBV19 combines with J gene TRBJ2-2; the match to TRBD2 covers 9 bases. V lost 4 bases and J lost 1; bases outside the gene matches: 4. Germline V gives CDR1 LNHDA, CDR2 SQIVND (reference sequence). This CDR3 region has 16 residues. CDR3 amino acids: CASSRPAGGNTGELFF. The CDR3, as DNA: TGTGCCAGTAGTAGGCCAGCGGGAGGGAACACCGGGGAGCTGTTTTTT. The full variable domain, its missing parts supplied by reference TRBV19 and TRBJ2-2, is DGGITQSPKYLFRKEGQNVTLSCEQNLNHDAMYWYRQDPGQGLRLIYYSQIVNDFQKGDIAEGYSVSREKKESFPLTVTSAQKNPTAFYLCASSRPAGGNTGELFFGEGSRLTVL.